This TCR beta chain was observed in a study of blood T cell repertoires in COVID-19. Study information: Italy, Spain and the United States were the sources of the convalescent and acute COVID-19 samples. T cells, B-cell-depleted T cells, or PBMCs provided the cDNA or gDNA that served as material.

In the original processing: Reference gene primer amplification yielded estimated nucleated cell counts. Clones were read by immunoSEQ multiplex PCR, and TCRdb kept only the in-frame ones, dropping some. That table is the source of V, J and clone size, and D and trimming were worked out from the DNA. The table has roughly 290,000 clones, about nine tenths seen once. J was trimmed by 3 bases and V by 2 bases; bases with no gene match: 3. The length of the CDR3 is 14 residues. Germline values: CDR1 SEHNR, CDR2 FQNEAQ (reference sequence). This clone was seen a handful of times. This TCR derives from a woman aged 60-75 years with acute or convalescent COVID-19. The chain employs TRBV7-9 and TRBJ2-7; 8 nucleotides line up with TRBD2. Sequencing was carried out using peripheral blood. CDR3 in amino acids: CASSLKAGDYEQYF. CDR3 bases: TGTGCCAGCAGCTTAAAAGCGGGAGACTACGAGCAGTACTTC.